Below are 32 T cell receptor beta chains sequenced from a single sample in a study. The assay was immunoSEQ multiplex PCR, and TCRdb's table has in-frame clones only and misses some. This table holds around 50,000 clones, 85% to 95% found once. Sequenced sample: PBMCs. Receptors originate from a man aged 35 to 55 with rheumatoid arthritis.

The rearrangement uses TRBV6-5 and TRBJ1-1, with 8 bases that match TRBD1. Germline V gene data show CDR1 as MNHEY and CDR2 as SVGAGI. V was clipped by 6 bases and J by 4 bases; unmatched bases: 4. The CDR3 extends over 13 amino acids. The CDR3 DNA follows: TGTGCCAGCAGAGACAGGGGCGGCACTGAAGCTTTCTTT. This translates into CASRDRGGTEAFF.

This chain uses TRBV30 with TRBJ2-3; 12 nucleotides line up with TRBD2. The V gene's germline CDR1 is GTSNPN and CDR2 SVGIG (reference sequence). V shed 5 bases and J 6 bases; nucleotides not matched to a gene: 3. The CDR3 contains 13 residues. The CDR3 DNA is TGTGCCTGGTCTAGCGGGAGGGCGGATACGCAGTATTTT. Translated, it gives CAWSSGRADTQYF.

The chain joins TRBV5-1 to TRBJ1-1, with D tentatively TRBD1 (6 bases). Germline V gives CDR1 SGHRS, CDR2 YFSETQ. The V and J ends lost 4 bases and 0 bases respectively, with 16 bases between them. The CDR3 has 16 amino acids. DNA for the CDR3: TGCGCCAGCAGCCCAAGTTGGGGGGACATGAACACTGAAGCTTTCTTT. Its protein product is CASSPSWGDMNTEAFF.

V is TRBV25-1 and J is TRBJ2-7; 7 positions match TRBD2. This CDR3 is 14 amino acids long. CDR1 is MGHDK, CDR2 SYGVNS, per germline. Trimming cost V 3 bases and J 0 bases; bases outside gene matches: 2. CDR3 in DNA: TGTGCCAGCAGTGAGCGGGGGATCTCCTACGAGCAGTACTTC. The encoded protein is CASSERGISYEQYF.

The chain uses TRBV10-3 and TRBJ2-7; D is unresolved. This CDR3 spans 12 amino acids. Germline CDR1 ENHRY, CDR2 SYGVKD. V was shortened by 3 bases and J by 6 bases, with 9 bases between the two germline ends. CDR3: CAISEVSSEQYF. The DNA of the CDR3 is TGTGCCATCAGTGAAGTGAGTTCCGAGCAGTACTTC.

The V gene is TRBV7-8, the J gene TRBJ2-5; 9 nucleotides line up with TRBD2. CDR3 length: 15 residues. Germline CDR1 and CDR2: SGHVS and FQNEAQ. Trimming removed 3 bases from V and 5 bases from J; junction bases left unmatched: 7. CDR3 DNA sequence: TGTGCCAGCAGCTTTAGCGGGGGAGCGGCGGAGACCCAGTACTTC. As protein: CASSFSGGAAETQYF.

The V call is TRBV5-1, the J call TRBJ2-7, with no clear D. Per germline, CDR1 SGHRS and CDR2 YFSETQ. The CDR3 runs 17 residues. V lost 1 base, J lost 7 bases, and 24 bases lay in between. The CDR3 loop reads CASSLISGFQILKEQYF. The CDR3 nucleotides read TGCGCCAGCAGCTTGATTAGTGGGTTCCAGATTTTGAAGGAGCAGTACTTC.

The genes are TRBV4-1 and TRBJ2-1; possible D gene TRBD1, 5 bases. V dropped 2 bases and J dropped 8 bases, with 16 bases sitting between them. The CDR3 contains 15 residues. CDR1 is MGHRA and CDR2 is YSYEKL in the germline V gene. CDR3 loop: CASSQPINRGYEQFF. For the CDR3, the DNA is TGCGCCAGCAGCCAACCTATCAATAGGGGCTATGAGCAGTTCTTC.

V usage is TRBV19 and J usage is TRBJ2-5; 7 nucleotides align to TRBD2. This CDR3 is 15 amino acids long. CDR1 LNHDA and CDR2 SQIVND come from the germline V gene (reference sequence). The junction had 11 bases not matched to a gene; V was cut back by 7 bases and J by 3 bases. CDR3 nucleotide sequence: TGTGCCAGTACGTTAGCGGGCTCACCCAAAGAGACCCAGTACTTC. Its translation: CASTLAGSPKETQYF.

This chain connects TRBV7-3 to TRBJ2-1; perhaps TRBD2 as D (5 bases). This CDR3 spans 15 amino acids. The V gene lost 5 bases and the J gene lost 2 bases, with 13 bases spanning the gap. Germline values: CDR1 SGHTA, CDR2 FQGTGA. CDR3 DNA sequence: TGTGCCAGCAGCGTTGAGAGGGCGGCCTACAATGAGCAGTTCTTC. Translated: CASSVERAAYNEQFF.

V is TRBV25-1 and J is TRBJ1-2; 8 positions match TRBD1. The length of the CDR3 is 15 residues. The V segment lost 2 bases and the J segment 1 base; nucleotides outside the gene matches: 3. Per the germline V gene, CDR1 is MGHDK and CDR2 is SYGVNS. The CDR3 loop is CASSEETGGNYGYTF. As DNA, the CDR3 is TGTGCCAGCAGTGAAGAAACAGGGGGTAACTATGGCTACACCTTC.

This chain connects TRBV5-4 to TRBJ2-5, with 7 bases identical to TRBD1. Germline V lookup: CDR1 SGHNT, CDR2 YYREEE (reference sequence). The CDR3 has 14 amino acids. V shed 4 bases, J shed 4 bases, and the junction held 7 bases outside the gene matches. This CDR3 is CASSLGTVLETQYF. The CDR3 DNA follows: TGTGCCAGCAGCCTAGGGACAGTTTTAGAGACCCAGTACTTC.

This clone appeared a single time. The chain carries TRBV6-6 and TRBJ1-6; the D is unclear. V was pared by 7 bases and J by 4 bases, with 8 bases between. Germline V gives CDR1 MNHNY, CDR2 SVGAGI (reference sequence). There are 13 residues in the CDR3. The CDR3 loop is CASIIAYNSPLHF. The DNA for the CDR3 is TGTGCCAGCATAATTGCGTATAATTCACCCCTCCACTTT.

The chain carries TRBV19 and TRBJ1-3; 7 positions agree with TRBD1. Germline V lookup: CDR1 LNHDA, CDR2 SQIVND (reference sequence). J was trimmed by 7 bases and V by 1 base; bases with no gene match: 4. This CDR3 spans 14 amino acids. CDR3 sequence (DNA): TGTGCCAGTAGTATAGGAGGACAGGCGAACACCATATATTTT. As protein: CASSIGGQANTIYF. The variable domain in full, with the rest retrieved from reference TRBV19 and TRBJ1-3, is DGGITQSPKYLFRKEGQNVTLSCEQNLNHDAMYWYRQDPGQGLRLIYYSQIVNDFQKGDIAEGYSVSREKKESFPLTVTSAQKNPTAFYLCASSIGGQANTIYFGEGSWLTVV.

V is TRBV5-1 and J is TRBJ2-5, with 8 positions matching TRBD1. Germline V gives CDR1 SGHRS, CDR2 YFSETQ. The V and J ends lost 3 bases and 4 bases, in that order; junction bases with no gene match: 8. The CDR3 runs to 15 residues. The CDR3 is CASSWGTGDGETQYF. DNA for the CDR3: TGCGCCAGCAGCTGGGGGACAGGCGACGGAGAGACCCAGTACTTC.

J is TRBJ2-7 and V is TRBV4-3; D not resolved. The germline V and J ends were trimmed by 0 bases and 2 bases, with 11 bases remaining between them. The length of the CDR3 is 15 residues. Germline values: CDR1 LGHNA, CDR2 YSLEER. CDR3 bases: TGCGCCAGCAGCCAAGATATGGAGAAAGCCTACGAGCAGTACTTC. Translation gives CASSQDMEKAYEQYF.

This chain joins TRBV27 and TRBJ2-5, with TRBD1 identical over 8 bases. This CDR3 comprises 14 residues. The germline V gene has CDR1 MNHEY and CDR2 SMNVEV (reference sequence). The V segment lost 5 bases and the J segment 6 bases; nucleotides outside the gene matches: 8. The CDR3 region has the DNA TGTGCCAGCAGTACCGTGGACAGGGTGCAGACCCAGTACTTC. Translated: CASSTVDRVQTQYF.

The rearrangement links TRBV5-1 to TRBJ1-3, with D maybe TRBD1 (5 bases). With 0 bases removed from V and 8 bases from J, the gap between germline ends came to 15 bases. This CDR3 region has 15 residues. Germline values: CDR1 SGHRS, CDR2 YFSETQ. This CDR3 reads CASSLAAGIMDTIYF. The DNA of the CDR3 is TGCGCCAGCAGCTTGGCAGCAGGGATAATGGACACCATATATTTT.

This clone was found once. The rearrangement joins TRBV5-6 to TRBJ1-4; tentative D call: TRBD1 (6 bases). This CDR3 has 14 residues. Looked up from germline, CDR1 is SGHDT and CDR2 is YYEEEE. Deletions cut 4 bases from V and 5 bases from J, with 12 bases between. CDR3 DNA: TGTGCCAGCAGCCGCAGGGGATCAAATGAAAAACTGTTTTTT. The encoded protein is CASSRRGSNEKLFF.

This clone was observed a single time. The chain couples TRBV12-3 or TRBV12-4 to TRBJ2-3; 10 nucleotides agree with TRBD2. The CDR3 spans 13 residues. After removal of 8 bases from V and 6 bases from J, the junction contained 5 bases not matched to a gene. The CDR3 DNA sequence: TGTGCCAGCGGCCTAGCGGGAGTGGATACGCAGTATTTT. Its protein product is CASGLAGVDTQYF.

This chain uses TRBV19 with TRBJ1-5; 8 bases fit TRBD1. The CDR3 sequence is 14 residues long. With 6 bases clipped from V and 6 bases from J, the junction kept 7 bases outside the gene matches. From germline, CDR1 is LNHDA and CDR2 SQIVND (reference sequence). The CDR3 loop is CASRPQGALQPQHF. CDR3 nucleotides: TGTGCCAGTAGGCCCCAGGGGGCGCTTCAGCCCCAGCATTTT.

The V call is TRBV5-1, the J call TRBJ2-7; 12 bases fit TRBD2. Trimming at V came to 4 bases and at J to 2 bases, leaving 4 bases not matched to a gene. Germline values: CDR1 SGHRS, CDR2 YFSETQ. The CDR3 runs to 15 residues. The CDR3: CASSPGLAGPYEQYF. The CDR3 DNA is TGCGCCAGCAGCCCTGGACTAGCGGGACCCTACGAGCAGTACTTC.

This clone has only one observation. The chain couples TRBV5-4 to TRBJ1-3; no clear D. Trimming left V 4 bases short and J 0 bases short, with 11 bases between. CDR3 length: 15 amino acids. The germline V gene has CDR1 SGHNT and CDR2 YYREEE (reference sequence). CDR3 in DNA: TGTGCCAGCAGCCCCGGGTTTCGCTCTGGAAACACCATATATTTT. Translating it yields CASSPGFRSGNTIYF.

This rearrangement joins TRBV5-1 to TRBJ2-3; D uncertain. The germline V gene encodes CDR1 SGHRS and CDR2 YFSETQ. Trimming pared 5 bases from V and 0 bases from J, leaving 7 bases between. The CDR3 extends over 13 amino acids. The DNA for the CDR3 is TGCGCCAGCAGAATGTACAGCACAGATACGCAGTATTTT. Encoded protein: CASRMYSTDTQYF.

The J gene is TRBJ1-6, the V gene TRBV29-1; TRBD1 might be the D (6 bases). This CDR3 comprises 13 residues. Between the trimmed V and J ends, which lost 4 bases and 7 bases, there was a span of 11 bases. Germline assignment: CDR1 SQVTM and CDR2 ANQGSEA. For the CDR3, the DNA is TGCAGCGTTGGACAGGCCCTAAATTCACCCCTCCACTTT. Encoded protein: CSVGQALNSPLHF. The whole variable domain, remainder taken from reference TRBV29-1 and TRBJ1-6, is SAVISQKPSRDICQRGTSLTIQCQVDSQVTMMFWYRQQPGQSLTLIATANQGSEATYESGFVIDKFPISRPNLTFSTLTVSNMSPEDSSIYLCSVGQALNSPLHFGNGTRLTVT.

The rearrangement joins TRBV6-6 to TRBJ1-2; the D gene is possibly TRBD1 (6 bases). This CDR3 comprises 14 residues. Germline CDR1 reads MNHNY; CDR2 reads SVGAGI (reference sequence). Trimming took 2 bases from V and 6 from J, leaving 13 bases between them. The CDR3, as DNA: TGTGCCAGCAGTTACCCGGACAGTCAGGATGGCTACACCTTC. This sequence encodes CASSYPDSQDGYTF.

This clone was seen once. CDR3 nucleotide sequence: TGCAGCGTGGGGTACAGGGGGGACACTGAAGCTTTCTTT. It specifies CSVGYRGDTEAFF. The chain uses TRBV29-1 and TRBJ1-1; 8 bases map to TRBD1. CDR3 length: 13 residues. The V segment lost 6 bases and the J segment 3 bases; nucleotides outside the gene matches: 6. In germline, CDR1 is SQVTM, CDR2 ANQGSEA.

Remarks on this clone: In the same sample, other DNA sequences code for this CDR3. The chain has TRBV5-4 and TRBJ2-7, with D tentatively TRBD2 (5 bases). The CDR3 runs to 13 residues. Trimming took 2 bases from V and 1 from J, leaving 7 bases between them. Per the germline V gene, CDR1 is SGHNT and CDR2 is YYREEE (reference sequence). This CDR3 reads CASSFGLSYEQYF. The CDR3, as DNA: TGTGCCAGCAGCTTCGGACTTTCCTACGAGCAGTACTTC.

The V call is TRBV12-5, the J call TRBJ2-7, with D perhaps assigned TRBD1 or TRBD2 (5 bases each). The germline V gene encodes CDR1 LGHNT and CDR2 FRNRAP. The CDR3 has 11 amino acids. With 1 base removed from V and 7 bases from J, the gap between germline ends came to 5 bases. CDR3 in amino acids: CASGLGGEQYF. The DNA of the CDR3 is TGTGCTAGTGGTTTGGGGGGGGAGCAGTACTTC.

Only one count was recorded for this clone. The J gene is TRBJ1-2, the V gene TRBV6-5; a weak D match, TRBD1 (5 bases). The CDR3 is 14 amino acids. The ends were cut back, 2 bases at V and 2 bases at J, with 9 bases in the middle. The V gene's germline CDR1 is MNHEY and CDR2 SVGAGI. CDR3 sequence reads: CASSYGAVNYGYTF. The CDR3 bases are TGTGCCAGCAGTTACGGGGCAGTGAACTATGGCTACACCTTC.

The rearrangement joins TRBV7-2 to TRBJ1-1, with D tentatively TRBD1 (6 bases). The CDR3 runs 14 residues. The germline V gene has CDR1 SGHTA and CDR2 FQGNSA. Trimming took off 5 bases at V and 6 bases at J, with 16 bases between the two ends. CDR3 nucleotides: TGTGCCAGCAGCCCCTCTAGGGGGGGTCCTGAAGCTTTCTTT. This translates into CASSPSRGGPEAFF.

This clone was seen a handful of times. DNA for the CDR3: TGTGCCAGCAGCCCAGGAAACGAGCAGTACTTC. It translates to CASSPGNEQYF. The chain joins TRBV12-3 or TRBV12-4 to TRBJ2-7; D gene unclear. V was clipped by 6 bases and J by 5 bases, with 8 bases between them. This CDR3 region has 11 residues.